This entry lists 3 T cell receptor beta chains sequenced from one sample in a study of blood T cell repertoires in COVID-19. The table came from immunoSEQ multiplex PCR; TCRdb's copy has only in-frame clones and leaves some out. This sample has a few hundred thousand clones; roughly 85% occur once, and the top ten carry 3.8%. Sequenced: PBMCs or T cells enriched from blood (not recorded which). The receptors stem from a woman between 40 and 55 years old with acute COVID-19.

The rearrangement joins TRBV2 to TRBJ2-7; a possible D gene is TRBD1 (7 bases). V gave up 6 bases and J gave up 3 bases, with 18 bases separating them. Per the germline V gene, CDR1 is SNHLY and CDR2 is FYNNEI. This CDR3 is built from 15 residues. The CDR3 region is CASRYQGGEHYEQYF. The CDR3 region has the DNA TGTGCCAGCAGATACCAGGGGGGCGAACACTACGAGCAGTACTTC.

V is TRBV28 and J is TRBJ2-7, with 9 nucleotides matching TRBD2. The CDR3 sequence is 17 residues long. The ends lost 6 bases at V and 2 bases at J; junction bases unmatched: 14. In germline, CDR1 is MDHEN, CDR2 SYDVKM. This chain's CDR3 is CASRVGGFTSGPYEQYF. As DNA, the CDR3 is TGTGCCAGCAGGGTTGGGGGGTTTACTAGCGGGCCCTACGAGCAGTACTTC.

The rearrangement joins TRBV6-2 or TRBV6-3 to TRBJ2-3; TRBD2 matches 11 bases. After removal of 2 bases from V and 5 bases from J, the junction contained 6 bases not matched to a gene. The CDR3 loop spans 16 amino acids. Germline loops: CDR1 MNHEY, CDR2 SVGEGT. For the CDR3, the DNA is TGTGCCAGCAGTTACCCGGGACTAGCGGACTTAGATACGCAGTATTTT. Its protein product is CASSYPGLADLDTQYF.